The present T cell receptor beta chain was sequenced within a study of naive and memory T cell subsets. Study-wide findings and caveats: Especially in CD8 cells, naive repertoires contained a few larger clonotypes, possibly CD45RA-re-expressing memory cells.

With respect to this clonotype: The antigen is unknown.

Losses at the gene ends were 2 bases for V and 9 bases for J; bases not matched to a gene: 10. The CDR3 covers 15 residues. Germline CDR1 and CDR2: LGHNA and YSLEER. An equimolar mix of two oligonucleotides served as the beta constant-region primer for TRBC1 and TRBC2. Four rounds of PCR amplified the ligated cDNA using nested alpha and beta constant-region primers plus SP2. TCRdb redid the calling of the UMI-ligation and nested PCR reads with MiXCR, one entry per CDR3 protein. The profile shows around 160,000 distinct CDR3 sequences, over 20% of them singletons. The chain recombines TRBV4-3 with TRBJ1-3; 7 bases line up with TRBD1. The source material was naive CD4+ T cells from blood. This receptor was identified in a human donor in good health. The chain's CDR3 is CASSQSRGSGSTIYF. In DNA, the CDR3 is TGCGCCAGCAGCCAAAGCAGGGGGAGTGGTAGCACCATATATTTT.